The entry below describes one T cell receptor (beta chain). The specificity of this receptor is unknown. The input lacks base qualities; no much larger clone sits a single base away. The TCR beta CDR3 region was amplified with a multiplex PCR system whose first round ran for around 10 cycles using 32 V-gene forward primers and 13 J-gene reverse primers. A QIAGEN Multiplex PCR Kit was used for first-round PCR, and the primer sequences were filed in Chinese patent CN105087789A. Illumina universal primers were added in a second PCR round performed with the Phusion High-Fidelity PCR Kit. The TCR libraries underwent paired-end sequencing with a read length of 151 bp on the Illumina HiSeq X Ten platform. In the paper's pipeline: Cutadapt removed reads without multiplex PCR primers, PEAR merged read pairs, and MiXCR with default settings called CDR3 regions. Repertoire diversity was assessed by Shannon entropy, and clonality was calculated as one minus the Shannon entropy divided by the ln of the count of productive unique sequences. A clonotype counted as a dominant or high-frequency T-cell clone when its frequency was 0.5% or higher. Clones were called with MiXCR by TCRdb after fastp trimmed the public reads at Q25, and only in-frame beta chains were retained. Here each entry gathers all rows of one CDR3 protein and keeps the most common genes and DNA. These V and J calls are TCRdb output, not the study's own analysis. The sample contains about 3,000 distinct CDR3 sequences, about two fifths of them found a single time. 14% to 15% of the sample is held by the ten biggest clonotypes.

This record comes from a study of immune heterogeneity within non-small cell lung tumors listed by TCRdb under 2018. In the study overall: By histology, a handful of squamous cell carcinomas, 10 to 11 non-squamous carcinomas and 1 tumor not otherwise specified were included. TCR repertoires were analyzed from 57 tumor loci of about 15 patients, while transcriptome data covered only about 45 loci from roughly 12 patients. Binding of neoantigens to the HLA alleles of each patient was predicted with netMHCpan-3.0 for mutant peptides of 8 to 11 amino acids. To examine intratumoral immune heterogeneity, the study used whole-exome sequencing, RNA-seq and TCR beta repertoire sequencing on multiple spatially distinct regions of each NSCLC tumor. What the authors observed across the whole study: High-frequency TCR beta clonotypes were found to be largely distinct between individual patients. Identical dominant CDR3B clonotypes recurred across loci within a patient, yet different tumor locations also harbored unique high-frequency clones. Local tumor mutational burden and local T-cell repertoire clonality had a statistically significant but moderate positive correlation (R about 0.3).

Genomic DNA was extracted from bulk tumor tissue and used as the TCR template, and around 600 ng gDNA was amplified per sample. During surgery, multiple biopsies were taken from each primary tumor, with sampling sites spaced as far apart as possible within the tumor mass. The study cohort was described as untreated, and the patients were newly diagnosed NSCLC cases having curative surgery. The samples came from under 19 patients with newly diagnosed non-small cell lung cancer who were having surgery intended to be curative. A couple of independent pathologists reviewed the resected tumor masses. Only high-quality DNA and RNA samples were carried forward to sequencing. The sequence came from a man between 65 and 85 years old with non-small cell lung cancer. Sequenced: lung tumor tissue.

The nucleotide sequence is TGTGCCAGCTCACCATCGGGTAAGAACTACGAGCAGTACTTC. Translated, this is CASSPSGKNYEQYF. In this chain, TRBV18 is recombined with TRBJ2-7, with the D gene call left open. CDR1 and CDR2 are read off the germline V gene as KGHSH and LQKENI. From the cysteine up to the phenylalanine, the CDR3 has a length of 14 residues. Only CDR3 DNA remains: 42 bases, in frame from the first base. The trim is 2 bases for V and 3 bases for J, with a gap of 11 bases between the germline ends.